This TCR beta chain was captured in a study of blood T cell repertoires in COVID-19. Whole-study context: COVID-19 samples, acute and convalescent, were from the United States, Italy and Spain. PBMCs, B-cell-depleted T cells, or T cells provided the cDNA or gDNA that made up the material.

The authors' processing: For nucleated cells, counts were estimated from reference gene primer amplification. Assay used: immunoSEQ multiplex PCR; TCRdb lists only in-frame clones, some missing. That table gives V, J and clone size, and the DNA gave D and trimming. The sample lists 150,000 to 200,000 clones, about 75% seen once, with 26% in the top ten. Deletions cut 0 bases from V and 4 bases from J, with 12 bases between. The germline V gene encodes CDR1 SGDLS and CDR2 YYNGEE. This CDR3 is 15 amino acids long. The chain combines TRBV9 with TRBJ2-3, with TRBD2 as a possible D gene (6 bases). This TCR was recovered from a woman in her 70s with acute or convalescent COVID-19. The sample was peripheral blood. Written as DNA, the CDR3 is TGTGCCAGCAGCGTAGCCGGGAGCAGCGCAGATACGCAGTATTTT. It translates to CASSVAGSSADTQYF. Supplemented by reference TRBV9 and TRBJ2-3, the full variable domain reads DSGVTQTPKHLITATGQRVTLRCSPRSGDLSVYWYQQSLDQGLQFLIQYYNGEERAKGNILERFSAQQFPDLHSELNLSSLELGDSALYFCASSVAGSSADTQYFGPGTRLTVL.